The clone carrying this T cell receptor (beta chain) has just a few counts. The antigen is unknown. With 60 Vbeta and 13 Jbeta primers, the PCR was carried out. The protocol was immunoSEQ multiplex PCR, while the TCRdb copy is restricted to in-frame clones and leaves out a portion. There are fewer than 200,000 clones in the sample; roughly 13% occur only once, and 7.8% lies in the top ten. This entry belongs to a study of cytomegalovirus exposure and HLA in healthy donors. Study findings and constraints: Sequencing had likely introduced a cluster of highly shared sequence variants as an artifact. Donors were assumed by presence/absence analyses to have roughly uniform sequencing depth.

The CDR3 is made up of 14 amino acids. The germline CDR1 and CDR2 sequences are SGHNT and YYREEE (reference sequence). V was pared by 2 bases and J by 2 bases, with 10 bases between. The chain recombines TRBV5-4 with TRBJ2-5, with a possible D match to TRBD1 (6 bases). This TCR came from a man aged 45-65 years in good health and CMV-seropositive. Sequenced: PBMCs. The CDR3 DNA is TGTGCCAGCAGCTTCCCGGACAGACAAGAGACCCAGTACTTC. Its translation: CASSFPDRQETQYF.